Included here is one T cell receptor beta chain sequence, with context. The antigen it recognizes is unknown. The input lacks base qualities; no much larger clone sits a single base away. The approximately 39 donors, aged about 6 to 95 years, were systemically healthy Caucasian individuals from Russia. Approximately 9.7 milliliters of peripheral blood were drawn from each donor into EDTA-treated Vacutainer tubes. Ficoll-Paque density-gradient centrifugation was used to isolate PBMCs, with at least 6.5 million obtained per sample. Trizol reagent was used to extract total RNA from the PBMCs, yielding at least 6 micrograms per sample. For every donor, flow cytometry on a PBMC aliquot measured the percentage of naive CD45RAhigh/CD27high T cells. The data belong to a study of blood T cells in healthy people across ages (dated by TCRdb to between 2015 and 2016). Background for the entire study: In model experiments, template switching captured roughly one uniquely barcoded TCR beta cDNA molecule for every two T cells. Age-related changes in TCR beta repertoire diversity were measured in the study by deep sequencing normalized with unique cDNA molecular identifiers. To avoid experimental bias, donors of different ages were randomly spread across the sequencing lanes. For two donors (one aged 18 to 30 and one aged 80 or older), the study analyzed two additional independent replicas of 1 million unique cDNA reads from the same blood draw. Donors were grouped into four age groups: young (average roughly 17 years), middle-aged (39), aged (around 66) and long-lived (roughly 80).

The germline V gene encodes CDR1 MDHEN and CDR2 SYDVKM. Between the V and J ends, shortened by 5 bases and 3 bases respectively, the junction contains 8 bases. Inclusive of the bounding cysteine and phenylalanine, the CDR3 is 12 residues long. Just the 36-base CDR3 DNA is kept, in frame starting at base 1. To prepare the library, 5' RACE was applied. The run used an Illumina HiSeq 2500. A second about 7 to 12 cycle PCR used a sample-barcoded 5' primer and a J-beta primer mix. A unique molecular identifier was introduced onto each TCR beta cDNA molecule by a template-switch 5' adaptor carrying 12 random nucleotides. Each sample yielded at least 2.5 million CDR3-containing paired-end reads. All of the RNA was converted into first-strand cDNA using the Mint cDNA synthesis kit, with a TRBC-specific oligonucleotide serving as the primer. Following uracil-DNA glycosylase treatment, a first 18-cycle PCR with universal primers M1SS and BC2_uni_R was performed on all cDNA. Processing in the source paper ran as follows. Normalization of each sample was performed by random selection of 1 million high-quality reads, each carrying a distinct molecular identifier. Reads sharing molecular identifiers were discarded rather than binned into consensus sequences. CDR3 identification, clonotype clustering and error correction used MiTCR with a Q25 quality threshold and the strictest error-elimination algorithm. Lower-bound total TCR beta diversity was estimated with a nonparametric unseen species model using Euler transformation. TCRdb reprocessed the public reads (quality trimming at Q25 with fastp, clone calling with MiXCR) and kept in-frame beta chains. Every CDR3 protein is listed once, alongside the most common genes and DNA of its rows. TCRdb assigned the V and J calls; the authors' analysis was not used. Recorded for this sample are 850,000 to 1,000,000 distinct CDR3 sequences; roughly 47% of them occurred a single time. The ten largest clones take up over 20% of the sample.

Broad study findings and their caveats: There was a strong correlation between observed TCR beta diversity and the percentage of naive T cells measured by flow cytometry. Total diversity estimates from one million sequenced T cells were considered lower bounds and underestimates. Since profiling was done on bulk unsorted PBMCs, naive and antigen-experienced compartments could not be conclusively compared. Observed TCR beta diversity per million T cells fell roughly linearly with age, and a significant reduction was already apparent by age roughly 40. The long-lived group showed more naive CD4+ T cells, fewer expanded clones and increased TCR diversity than the aged group, suggesting age selection. Because the CMV infection status of the donors was unknown, age-related changes in expanded clonotypes may potentially have been confounded.

The TCR was taken from a woman in her sixties or seventies in good health. The chain is made from TRBV28 and TRBJ2-7, with the D gene uncertain. The sample was blood. CDR3 protein: CASSTSLYEQYF. The sequenced DNA: TGTGCCAGCAGTACTTCCCTCTACGAGCAGTACTTC.